Shown below are 23 T cell receptor beta chains from a single sample sequenced in a study of cytomegalovirus exposure and HLA in healthy donors. Repertoires were generated with immunoSEQ multiplex PCR, while TCRdb's copy carries only in-frame clones and drops some. The sample carries over 110,000 clones, 85% to 90% recorded once. The sample taken for sequencing was PBMCs. The receptors were sampled from a man younger than 30 in good health and CMV-seropositive.

V and J are TRBV7-2 and TRBJ2-1; D ambiguous. V lost 6 bases and J lost 10, with 19 bases in between. Germline CDR1 is SGHTA and CDR2 is FQGNSA. There are 14 residues in the CDR3. CDR3 DNA: TGTGCCAGCAGACCCGATCGGTGGATCGGGGAGCAGTTCTTC. Translating it yields CASRPDRWIGEQFF.

The chain employs TRBV9 and TRBJ1-1; 10 bases align to TRBD1. Germline CDR1 is SGDLS and CDR2 is YYNGEE. J lost 5 bases, V lost 3 bases, and 13 bases had no gene match. CDR3 length equals 17 residues. DNA for the CDR3: TGTGCCAGCAGCGCAATACCGGGACAGGGGACGGAAACTGAAGCTTTCTTT. This sequence encodes CASSAIPGQGTETEAFF.

The CDR3, as DNA: TGTGCCAGCAGCCCCCCAGGGCTCTACGAGCAGTACTTC. Its translation is CASSPPGLYEQYF. The chain joins TRBV11-2 to TRBJ2-7, with D perhaps TRBD1 (5 bases). Trimming shortened V by 5 bases and J by 3 bases, and 11 bases separated the two germline ends. CDR3 length equals 13 residues. The V gene's germline CDR1 is SGHAT and CDR2 FQNNGV.

This chain joins TRBV2 and TRBJ1-2; TRBD1 matches at 8 bases. With 6 bases clipped from V and 4 bases from J, the junction kept 4 bases outside the gene matches. Per germline, CDR1 SNHLY and CDR2 FYNNEI. The CDR3 has 13 amino acids. CDR3 nucleotide sequence: TGTGCCAGCAGAGAAACAGGGGGCTATGGCTACACCTTC. This gives the protein CASRETGGYGYTF.

This chain uses TRBV2 with TRBJ2-1; 7 nucleotides match TRBD1. There are 13 residues in the CDR3. With 6 bases clipped from V and 6 bases from J, the junction kept 5 bases outside the gene matches. Germline CDR1 SNHLY, CDR2 FYNNEI. The CDR3 spells CASSQTGTNEQFF. The CDR3 DNA sequence: TGTGCCAGCAGCCAGACAGGGACCAATGAGCAGTTCTTC.

This chain uses TRBV29-1 with TRBJ2-5; 7 nucleotides agree with TRBD2. CDR1 SQVTM and CDR2 ANQGSEA come from the germline V gene. The CDR3 is 13 amino acids. The junction had 8 bases not matched to a gene; V was cut back by 6 bases and J by 4 bases. The CDR3 sequence: CSVGGGSGETQYF. CDR3 bases: TGCAGCGTGGGGGGGGGTAGTGGAGAGACCCAGTACTTC.

The gene calls are TRBV5-6 and TRBJ1-5; possible D gene TRBD1, 6 bases. The CDR3 is 15 amino acids. Trimming took 3 bases from V and 6 from J, leaving 16 bases between them. CDR1 SGHDT and CDR2 YYEEEE come from the germline V gene. The CDR3 DNA is TGTGCCAGCAGCTATCGGGGGGGCAGGGGTCAGCCCCAGCATTTT. It encodes CASSYRGGRGQPQHF.

V and J are TRBV7-3 and TRBJ2-3; no firm D call. Trimming took 2 bases from V and 3 from J, leaving 6 bases between them. This CDR3 comprises 13 residues. The germline CDR1 and CDR2 sequences are SGHTA and FQGTGA. The CDR3 DNA is TGTGCCAGCAGCTTAGTTCCAACAGATACGCAGTATTTT. Encoded protein: CASSLVPTDTQYF.

This clone has just a few counts. The chain is built from TRBV30 and TRBJ1-6, with a tentative D call TRBD1 (6 bases). This CDR3 has 14 residues. From germline, CDR1 is GTSNPN and CDR2 SVGIG (reference sequence). Trimming took 3 bases from V and 10 from J, leaving 16 bases between them. This chain's CDR3 is CAWRGGGGGSPLHF. The CDR3 coding sequence is TGTGCCTGGAGGGGAGGGGGAGGAGGATCACCCCTCCACTTT.

The V and J genes are TRBV7-9 and TRBJ1-4; D ambiguous. Germline V lookup: CDR1 SEHNR, CDR2 FQNEAQ (reference sequence). CDR3 length: 14 residues. Trimming shortened V by 3 bases and J by 8 bases, and 13 bases separated the two germline ends. As DNA, the CDR3 is TGTGCCAGCAGCTTGACTTGGGGAGTCGAAAAACTGTTTTTT. It codes for CASSLTWGVEKLFF.

The chain's CDR3 is CASSMNQYTQYF. The CDR3 DNA sequence: TGTGCCAGCAGCATGAATCAGTATACGCAGTATTTT. This chain uses TRBV5-4 with TRBJ2-3, with D hard to call. V lost 4 bases and J 7 bases, leaving 10 bases between the germline ends. Germline V gene sequence: CDR1 SGHNT, CDR2 YYREEE (reference sequence). The CDR3 spans 12 residues.

This clone was seen a single time. This chain joins TRBV9 and TRBJ2-1; D is ambiguous. CDR1 is SGDLS and CDR2 is YYNGEE in the germline V gene. There are 12 residues in the CDR3. The V end lost 1 base, the J end lost 5 bases, and 4 bases lay between the germline ends. CDR3 sequence reads: CASSVLNNEQFF. The CDR3 bases are TGTGCCAGCAGCGTACTAAACAATGAGCAGTTCTTC.

This chain joins TRBV10-1 and TRBJ1-1, with 9 positions matching TRBD1. The V and J ends lost 6 bases and 7 bases, in that order; junction bases with no gene match: 6. The CDR3 spans 13 residues. Germline V CDR1 and CDR2: WNHNN, SYGVQD (reference sequence). The DNA for the CDR3 is TGCGCCAGCAGCCTCGGACAGGGGCGTGAAGCTTTCTTT. Its protein product is CASSLGQGREAFF.

This clone was observed a handful of times. The genes are TRBV10-3 and TRBJ2-7; 10 bases agree with TRBD2. V was clipped by 3 bases and J by 4 bases; unmatched bases: 3. The CDR3 consists of 14 residues. CDR1 and CDR2 (germline): ENHRY, SYGVKD. The CDR3: CAISDFSGRYEQYF. In DNA, the CDR3 is TGTGCCATCAGTGACTTTAGCGGGAGGTACGAGCAGTACTTC.

Only one count was recorded for this clone. The chain employs TRBV6-5 and TRBJ1-1; D is ambiguous. Per the germline V gene, CDR1 is MNHEY and CDR2 is SVGAGI. There are 14 residues in the CDR3. V lost 2 bases to trimming and J lost 1 base, with 8 bases between them. CDR3 DNA sequence: TGTGCCAGCAGTTACGTGTGGCAGAACACTGAAGCTTTCTTT. It specifies CASSYVWQNTEAFF.

The V and J genes are TRBV11-2 and TRBJ2-5; TRBD2 aligns across 11 bases. Germline-derived CDR1 and CDR2 are SGHAT and FQNNGV. The junction had 10 bases not matched to a gene; V was cut back by 3 bases and J by 1 base. This CDR3 spans 18 amino acids. In DNA, the CDR3 is TGTGCCAGCAGCTTCGTACCGGGACTAGCGGCCTTCCAAGAGACCCAGTACTTC. This gives the protein CASSFVPGLAAFQETQYF.

This chain joins TRBV5-4 and TRBJ2-2; D gene unclear. The CDR3 is 13 amino acids. V gave up 4 bases and J gave up 8 bases, with 12 bases separating them. CDR1 SGHNT and CDR2 YYREEE come from the germline V gene (reference sequence). The CDR3 spells CASSPPTGGELFF. The DNA for the CDR3 is TGTGCCAGCAGCCCCCCAACGGGTGGGGAGCTGTTTTTT.

The chain uses TRBV5-4 and TRBJ1-1; no firm D call. Germline V gene lookup returns CDR1 SGHNT and CDR2 YYREEE (reference sequence). Trimming left V 0 bases short and J 8 bases short, with 8 bases between. The CDR3 has 12 amino acids. The CDR3 DNA sequence: TGTGCCAGCAGCTTGGCGCGGGGAGAAGCTTTCTTT. Its protein is CASSLARGEAFF.

J is TRBJ2-5 and V is TRBV14; D is perhaps TRBD1 (5 bases). Germline loops: CDR1 SGHDN, CDR2 FVKESK. The V end lost 4 bases, the J end lost 2 bases, and 8 bases lay between the germline ends. The CDR3 consists of 13 residues. As DNA, the CDR3 is TGTGCCAGCAGCCGGACATTTCAAGAGACCCAGTACTTC. Its protein is CASSRTFQETQYF.

The chain carries TRBV19 and TRBJ1-1; weak D call: TRBD1 (5 bases). There are 15 residues in the CDR3. Germline V lookup: CDR1 LNHDA, CDR2 SQIVND (reference sequence). Trimming took 0 bases from V and 1 from J, leaving 9 bases between them. The CDR3 bases are TGTGCCAGTAGTATAGACGTCGGGGGGAACACTGAAGCTTTCTTT. Its protein product is CASSIDVGGNTEAFF.

CDR3 bases: TGCGCCAGCAGCTTGGAACAGGGCAAGAACACCGGGGAGCTGTTTTTT. Its protein product is CASSLEQGKNTGELFF. The genes are TRBV5-1 and TRBJ2-2; tentative D call: TRBD1 (6 bases). Germline lookup yields CDR1 SGHRS and CDR2 YFSETQ. The germline V and J ends were trimmed by 0 bases and 1 base, with 10 bases remaining between them. CDR3 length: 16 residues. Using reference TRBV5-1 and TRBJ2-2 for the parts outside the CDR3, the full variable domain is KAGVTQTPRYLIKTRGQQVTLSCSPISGHRSVSWYQQTPGQGLQFLFEYFSETQRNKGNFPGRFSGRQFSNSRSEMNVSTLELGDSALYLCASSLEQGKNTGELFFGEGSRLTVL.

The chain couples TRBV18 to TRBJ1-2, with TRBD1 matching 10 bases. CDR1 KGHSH and CDR2 LQKENI come from the germline V gene. This CDR3 region has 15 residues. The J segment lost 6 bases and the V segment lost 4 bases, leaving 8 bases of the junction unmatched. Written as DNA, the CDR3 is TGTGCCAGCTCACTTTCGGGACAGGGGACGAATGGCTACACCTTC. Translated: CASSLSGQGTNGYTF.

The rearrangement links TRBV5-1 to TRBJ1-2, with 8 bases matching TRBD1. Trimming at V came to 4 bases and at J to 3 bases, leaving 5 bases not matched to a gene. The V gene's germline CDR1 is SGHRS and CDR2 YFSETQ. The CDR3 consists of 14 residues. The CDR3 DNA follows: TGCGCCAGCAGCCCCGACAGGGGTGACTATGGCTACACCTTC. Translating it yields CASSPDRGDYGYTF.